This entry lists 9 T cell receptor beta chains sequenced from one sample in a study of cytomegalovirus exposure and HLA in healthy donors. The PCR made use of 60 Vbeta and 13 Jbeta primers. Produced via immunoSEQ multiplex PCR; TCRdb's table is partial and in-frame only. Among roughly 100,000 clones listed, 70% to 80% were seen once. The specimen was PBMCs. The receptor source for this set is a man aged 25-45 years in good health and CMV-seronegative.

This clone showed up just a few times. The J gene is TRBJ1-4, the V gene TRBV28; D unresolved. Germline V gene sequence: CDR1 MDHEN, CDR2 SYDVKM. V was shortened by 7 bases and J by 5 bases, with 14 bases between the two germline ends. The CDR3 covers 14 residues. The CDR3 DNA reads TGTGCCAGCAATCGGCGGCAACCCAATGAAAAACTGTTTTTT. Its protein is CASNRRQPNEKLFF.

A few counts support this clone. V and J are TRBV4-2 and TRBJ2-3, with 14 bases identical to TRBD2. CDR1 and CDR2 (germline): LGHNA, YNFKEQ. The V and J ends lost 4 bases and 11 bases, in that order; junction bases with no gene match: 14. The CDR3 is made up of 17 amino acids. The CDR3 nucleotides are TGTGCCAGCAGCCGCTCGGGACTAGCGGGAGAAGGGGGAGTGCAGTATTTT. It is translated as CASSRSGLAGEGGVQYF.

This clone was counted between two and nine times. This sequence joins TRBV19 and TRBJ2-1, with TRBD1 matching 9 bases. The ends lost 6 bases at V and 9 bases at J; junction bases unmatched: 6. In germline, CDR1 is LNHDA, CDR2 SQIVND (reference sequence). There are 13 residues in the CDR3. CDR3 protein: CASSTGQGGEQFF. The CDR3 DNA sequence: TGTGCCAGTAGCACGGGACAGGGCGGTGAGCAGTTCTTC.

CDR3 loop: CASRGQGIETQYF. The CDR3 region has the DNA TGTGCCAGTAGGGGACAGGGTATAGAGACCCAGTACTTC. The chain employs TRBV19 and TRBJ2-5, with 9 bases fitting TRBD1. V lost 6 bases and J lost 4; bases outside the gene matches: 3. The CDR3 is 13 amino acids. Per the germline V gene, CDR1 is LNHDA and CDR2 is SQIVND (reference sequence).

This chain links TRBV13 with TRBJ2-2; D may be TRBD1 (6 bases). Germline V gene data show CDR1 as PRHDT and CDR2 as FYEKMQ (reference sequence). The CDR3 contains 15 residues. Trimming removed 7 bases from V and 3 bases from J, with 15 bases in between. CDR3 DNA sequence: TGTGCCAGCACCAGGGGACACCATGACACCGGGGAGCTGTTTTTT. Translating it yields CASTRGHHDTGELFF.

The V gene is TRBV19, the J gene TRBJ2-2, with 8 nucleotides matching TRBD1. The J segment lost 0 bases and the V segment lost 6 bases, leaving 3 bases of the junction unmatched. The germline V gene encodes CDR1 LNHDA and CDR2 SQIVND (reference sequence). The CDR3 is 15 residues long. Here the CDR3 DNA reads TGTGCCAGTAGGGACAGGGCCTCGAACACCGGGGAGCTGTTTTTT. Encoded protein: CASRDRASNTGELFF.

The rearrangement uses TRBV19 and TRBJ1-1, with 12 bases matching TRBD1. The germline CDR1 and CDR2 sequences are LNHDA and SQIVND (reference sequence). V shed 4 bases, J shed 2 bases, and the junction held 2 bases outside the gene matches. The CDR3 totals 15 residues. CDR3 amino acids: CASSRDRGRNTEAFF. DNA for the CDR3: TGTGCCAGTAGTAGGGACAGGGGGCGAAACACTGAAGCTTTCTTT.

The chain has TRBV5-1 and TRBJ1-4; tentative D call: TRBD1 (5 bases). Trimming removed 2 bases from V and 8 bases from J, with 13 bases in between. The germline CDR1 and CDR2 sequences are SGHRS and YFSETQ. CDR3 length: 14 amino acids. The CDR3 loop is CASSFGTTYEKLFF. The CDR3 DNA reads as TGCGCCAGCAGCTTCGGGACTACTTACGAAAAACTGTTTTTT.

This clone has just a few counts. The genes are TRBV6-5 and TRBJ1-6; a weak D match, TRBD1 (5 bases). Trimming took 4 bases from V and 4 from J, leaving 8 bases between them. The germline V gene has CDR1 MNHEY and CDR2 SVGAGI. The CDR3 length is 14 residues. The CDR3 coding sequence is TGTGCCAGCAGTTCCCGACAGTATAATTCACCCCTCCACTTT. Translated, it gives CASSSRQYNSPLHF.